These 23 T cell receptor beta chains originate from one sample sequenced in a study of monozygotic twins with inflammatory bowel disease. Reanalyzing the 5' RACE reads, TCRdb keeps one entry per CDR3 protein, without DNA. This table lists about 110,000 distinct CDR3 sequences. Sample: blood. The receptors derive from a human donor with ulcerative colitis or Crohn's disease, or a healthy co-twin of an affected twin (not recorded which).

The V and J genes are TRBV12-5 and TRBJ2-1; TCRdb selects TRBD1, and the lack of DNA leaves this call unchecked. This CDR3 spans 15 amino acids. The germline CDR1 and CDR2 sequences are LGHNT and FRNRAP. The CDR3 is CASGLVQGAYNEQFF.

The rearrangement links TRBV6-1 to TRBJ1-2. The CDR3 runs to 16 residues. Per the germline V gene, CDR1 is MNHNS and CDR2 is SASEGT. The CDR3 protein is CASSEALGLPNYGYTF.

The CDR3 reads CASSLTQPGLAGVANTGELFF. The chain uses TRBV7-3 and TRBJ2-2; as DNA is missing, the TRBD2 call by TCRdb cannot be tested. The length of the CDR3 is 21 residues. Germline lookup yields CDR1 SGHTA and CDR2 FQGTGA.

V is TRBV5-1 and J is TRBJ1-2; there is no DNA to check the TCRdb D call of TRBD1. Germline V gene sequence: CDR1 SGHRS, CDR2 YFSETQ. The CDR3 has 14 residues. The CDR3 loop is CASSLMGGNYGYTF.

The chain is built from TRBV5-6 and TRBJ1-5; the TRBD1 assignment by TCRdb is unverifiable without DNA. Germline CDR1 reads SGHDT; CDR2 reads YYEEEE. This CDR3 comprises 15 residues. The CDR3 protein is CASSYAGTAYQPQHF. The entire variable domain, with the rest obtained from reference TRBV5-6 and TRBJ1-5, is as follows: DAGVTQSPTHLIKTRGQQVTLRCSPKSGHDTVSWYQQALGQGPQFIFQYYEEEERQRGNFPDRFSGHQFPNYSSELNVNALLLGDSALYLCASSYAGTAYQPQHFGDGTRLSIL.

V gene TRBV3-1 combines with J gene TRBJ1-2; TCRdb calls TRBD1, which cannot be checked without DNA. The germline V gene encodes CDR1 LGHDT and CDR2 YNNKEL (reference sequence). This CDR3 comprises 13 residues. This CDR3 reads CASSQADSYGYTF.

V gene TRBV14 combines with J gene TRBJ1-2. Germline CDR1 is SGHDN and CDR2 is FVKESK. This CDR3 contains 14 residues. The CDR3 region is CASSQDVYHYGYTF.

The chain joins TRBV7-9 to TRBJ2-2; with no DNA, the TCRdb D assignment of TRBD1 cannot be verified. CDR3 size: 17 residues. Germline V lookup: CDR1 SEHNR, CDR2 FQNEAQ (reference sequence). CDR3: CASSSRGHAEDTGELFF.

The CDR3 loop is CASSATRGTQFF. V is TRBV5-6 and J is TRBJ2-1. Looked up from germline, CDR1 is SGHDT and CDR2 is YYEEEE. The CDR3 has 12 residues.

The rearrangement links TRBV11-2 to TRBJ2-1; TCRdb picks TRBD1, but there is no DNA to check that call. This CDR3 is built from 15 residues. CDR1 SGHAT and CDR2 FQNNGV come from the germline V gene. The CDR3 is CASSDGQGPFNEQFF.

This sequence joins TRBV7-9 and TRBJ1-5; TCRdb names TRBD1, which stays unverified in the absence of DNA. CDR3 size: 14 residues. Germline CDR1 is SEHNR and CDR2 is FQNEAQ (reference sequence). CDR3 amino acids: CASSLRGPVQAQHF.

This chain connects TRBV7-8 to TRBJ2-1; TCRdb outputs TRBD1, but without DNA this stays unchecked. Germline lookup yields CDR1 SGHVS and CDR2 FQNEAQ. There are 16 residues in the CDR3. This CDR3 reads CASSQLKGQGSDEQFF.

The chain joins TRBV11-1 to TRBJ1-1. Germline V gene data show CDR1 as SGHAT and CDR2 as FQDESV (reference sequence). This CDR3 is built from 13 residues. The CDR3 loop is CASSLGSRTEAFF.

CDR3 sequence reads: CASTSGGRYGYTF. V gene TRBV7-2 combines with J gene TRBJ1-2; TCRdb's assignment of TRBD1 cannot be checked, as there is no DNA. Germline values: CDR1 SGHTA, CDR2 FQGNSA. The CDR3 sequence is 13 residues long.

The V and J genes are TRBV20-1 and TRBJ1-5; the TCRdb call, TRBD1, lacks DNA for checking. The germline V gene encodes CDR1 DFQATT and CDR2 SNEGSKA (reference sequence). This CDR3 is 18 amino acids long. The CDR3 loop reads CSARDGDRGTYSNQPQHF.

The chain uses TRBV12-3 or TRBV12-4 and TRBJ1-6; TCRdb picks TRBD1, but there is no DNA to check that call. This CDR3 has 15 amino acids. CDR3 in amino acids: CASSYGQPGNSPLHF.

CDR3 loop: CASSPQTVISGNTIYF. This sequence joins TRBV12-3 or TRBV12-4 and TRBJ1-3. This CDR3 is 16 amino acids long.

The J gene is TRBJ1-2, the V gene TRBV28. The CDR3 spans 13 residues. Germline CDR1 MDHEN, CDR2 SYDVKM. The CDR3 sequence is CAARLGEGYGYTF.

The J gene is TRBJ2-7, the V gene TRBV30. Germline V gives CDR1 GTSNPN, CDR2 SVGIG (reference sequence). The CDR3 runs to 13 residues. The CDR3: CAWSVGSSYEQYF.

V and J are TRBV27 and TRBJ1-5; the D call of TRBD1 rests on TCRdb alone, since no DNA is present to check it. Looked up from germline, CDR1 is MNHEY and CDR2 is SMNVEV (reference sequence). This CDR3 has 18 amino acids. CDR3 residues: CASSSSGTGPYSNQPQHF.

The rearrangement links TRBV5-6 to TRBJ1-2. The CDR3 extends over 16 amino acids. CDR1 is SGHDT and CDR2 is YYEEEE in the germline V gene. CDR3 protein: CASSPVDSTSSYGYTF.

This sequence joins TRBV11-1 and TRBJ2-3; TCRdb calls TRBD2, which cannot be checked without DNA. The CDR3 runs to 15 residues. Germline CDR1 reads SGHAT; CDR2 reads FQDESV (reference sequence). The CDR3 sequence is CASTVTSGSTDTQYF.

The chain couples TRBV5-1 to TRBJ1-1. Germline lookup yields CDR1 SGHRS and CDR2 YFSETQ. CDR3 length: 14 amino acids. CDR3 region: CASSPDRMNTEAFF.